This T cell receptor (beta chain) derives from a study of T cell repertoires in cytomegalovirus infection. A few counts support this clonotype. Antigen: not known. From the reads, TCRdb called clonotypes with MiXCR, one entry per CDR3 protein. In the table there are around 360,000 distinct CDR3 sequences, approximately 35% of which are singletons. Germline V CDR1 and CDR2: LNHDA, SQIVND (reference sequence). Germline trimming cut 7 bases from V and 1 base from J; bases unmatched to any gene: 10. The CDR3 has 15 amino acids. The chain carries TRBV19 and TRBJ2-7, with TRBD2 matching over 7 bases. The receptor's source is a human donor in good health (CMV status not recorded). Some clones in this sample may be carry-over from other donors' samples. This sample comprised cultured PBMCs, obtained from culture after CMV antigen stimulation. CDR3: CASKRRREISYEQYV. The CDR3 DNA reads TGTGCCAGTAAAAGGAGGCGGGAGATTTCCTACGAGCAGTACGTC.